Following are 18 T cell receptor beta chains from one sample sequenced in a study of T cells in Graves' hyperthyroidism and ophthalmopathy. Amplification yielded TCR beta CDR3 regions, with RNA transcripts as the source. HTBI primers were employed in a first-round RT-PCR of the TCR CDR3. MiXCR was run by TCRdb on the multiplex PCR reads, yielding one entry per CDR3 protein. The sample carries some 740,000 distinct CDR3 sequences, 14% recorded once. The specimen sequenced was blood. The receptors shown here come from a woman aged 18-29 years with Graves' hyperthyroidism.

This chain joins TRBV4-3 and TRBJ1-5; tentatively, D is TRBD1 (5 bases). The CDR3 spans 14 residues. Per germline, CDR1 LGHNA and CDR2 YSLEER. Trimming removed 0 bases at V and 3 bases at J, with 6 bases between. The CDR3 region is CASSQDGANQPQHF. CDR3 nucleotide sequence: TGCGCCAGCAGCCAAGACGGGGCCAATCAGCCCCAGCATTTT.

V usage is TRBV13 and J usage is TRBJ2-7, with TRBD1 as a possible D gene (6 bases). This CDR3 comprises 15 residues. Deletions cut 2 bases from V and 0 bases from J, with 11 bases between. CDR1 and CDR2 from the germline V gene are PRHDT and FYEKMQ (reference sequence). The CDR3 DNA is TGTGCCAGCAGCTTATCGTTCAGGGGCTCCTACGAGCAGTACTTC. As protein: CASSLSFRGSYEQYF.

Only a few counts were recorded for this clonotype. The CDR3 spells CASSLAWRERVKNIQYF. The CDR3 DNA reads as TGTGCCAGCAGCTTAGCTTGGAGGGAGAGGGTCAAAAACATTCAGTACTTC. The J gene is TRBJ2-4, the V gene TRBV7-8, with D possibly TRBD2 on 6 matching bases. The CDR3 extends over 17 amino acids. Germline CDR1 SGHVS, CDR2 FQNEAQ. Trimming removed 0 bases at V and 3 bases at J, with 15 bases between.

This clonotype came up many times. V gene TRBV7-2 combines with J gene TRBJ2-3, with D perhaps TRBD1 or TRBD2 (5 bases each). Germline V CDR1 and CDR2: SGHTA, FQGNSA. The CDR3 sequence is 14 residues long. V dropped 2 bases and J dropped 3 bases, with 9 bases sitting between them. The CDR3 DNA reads TGTGCCAGCAGCTTATGGGGGAATACAGATACGCAGTATTTT. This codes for CASSLWGNTDTQYF.

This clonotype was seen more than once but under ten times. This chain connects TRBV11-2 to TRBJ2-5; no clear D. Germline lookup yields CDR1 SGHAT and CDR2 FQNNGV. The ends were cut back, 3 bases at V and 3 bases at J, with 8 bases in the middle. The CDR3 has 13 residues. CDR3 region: CASSFGLKETQYF. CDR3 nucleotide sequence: TGTGCCAGCAGCTTTGGGCTTAAAGAGACCCAGTACTTC.

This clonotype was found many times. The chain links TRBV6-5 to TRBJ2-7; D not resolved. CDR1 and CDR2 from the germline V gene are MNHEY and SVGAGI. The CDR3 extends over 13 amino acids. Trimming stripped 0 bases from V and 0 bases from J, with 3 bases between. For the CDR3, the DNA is TGTGCCAGCAGTTACTCGATCTCCTACGAGCAGTACTTC. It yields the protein CASSYSISYEQYF.

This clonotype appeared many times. CDR3 nucleotide sequence: TGTGCCAGCAGCAACAGGGACAGAGACACAGATACGCAGTATTTT. This gives the protein CASSNRDRDTDTQYF. The V call is TRBV28, the J call TRBJ2-3, with 7 bases identical to TRBD1. CDR1 MDHEN and CDR2 SYDVKM come from the germline V gene. CDR3 size: 15 residues. V gave up 6 bases and J gave up 2 bases; unmatched junction bases: 8. The entire variable domain, with the rest obtained from reference TRBV28 and TRBJ2-3, is as follows: DVKVTQSSRYLVKRTGEKVFLECVQDMDHENMFWYRQDPGLGLRLIYFSYDVKMKEKGDIPEGYSVSREKKERFSLILESASTNQTSMYLCASSNRDRDTDTQYFGPGTRLTVL.

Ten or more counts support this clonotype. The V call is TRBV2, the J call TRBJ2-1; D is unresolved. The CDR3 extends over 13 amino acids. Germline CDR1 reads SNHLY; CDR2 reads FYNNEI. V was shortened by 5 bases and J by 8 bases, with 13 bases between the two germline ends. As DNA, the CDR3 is TGTGCCAGCAGTTCTTGGTATTGGGATGAGCAGTTCTTC. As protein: CASSSWYWDEQFF.

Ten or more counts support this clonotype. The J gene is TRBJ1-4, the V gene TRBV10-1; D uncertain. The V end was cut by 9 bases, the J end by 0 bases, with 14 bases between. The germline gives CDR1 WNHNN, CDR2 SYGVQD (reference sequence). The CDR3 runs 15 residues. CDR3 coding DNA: TGCGCCAGAGGAGAACTCGGGGCAACTAATGAAAAACTGTTTTTT. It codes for CARGELGATNEKLFF.

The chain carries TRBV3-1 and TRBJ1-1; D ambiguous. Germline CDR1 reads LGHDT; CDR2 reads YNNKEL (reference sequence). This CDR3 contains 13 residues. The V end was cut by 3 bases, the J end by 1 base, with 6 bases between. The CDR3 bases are TGTGCCAGCAGCCAGTTCGGGAACACTGAAGCTTTCTTT. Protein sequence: CASSQFGNTEAFF.

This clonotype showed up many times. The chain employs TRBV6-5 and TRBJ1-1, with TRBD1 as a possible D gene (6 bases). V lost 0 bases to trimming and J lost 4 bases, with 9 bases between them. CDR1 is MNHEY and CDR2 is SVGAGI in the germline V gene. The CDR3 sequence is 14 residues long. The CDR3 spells CASSYSGGGTEAFF. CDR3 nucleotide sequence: TGTGCCAGCAGTTACTCAGGGGGAGGCACTGAAGCTTTCTTT.

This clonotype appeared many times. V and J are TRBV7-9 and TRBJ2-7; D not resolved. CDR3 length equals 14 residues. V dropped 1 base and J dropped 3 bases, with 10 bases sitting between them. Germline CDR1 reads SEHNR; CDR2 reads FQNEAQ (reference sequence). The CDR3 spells CASSLGSGFYEQYF. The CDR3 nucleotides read TGTGCCAGCAGCTTAGGGTCAGGTTTCTACGAGCAGTACTTC.

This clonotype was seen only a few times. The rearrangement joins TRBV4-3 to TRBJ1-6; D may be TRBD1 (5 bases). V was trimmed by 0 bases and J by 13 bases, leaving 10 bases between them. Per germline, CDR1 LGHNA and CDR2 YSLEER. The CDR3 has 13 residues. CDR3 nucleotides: TGCGCCAGCAGCCAAGAGGGGGGTTTCCCCCTCCACTTT. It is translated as CASSQEGGFPLHF.

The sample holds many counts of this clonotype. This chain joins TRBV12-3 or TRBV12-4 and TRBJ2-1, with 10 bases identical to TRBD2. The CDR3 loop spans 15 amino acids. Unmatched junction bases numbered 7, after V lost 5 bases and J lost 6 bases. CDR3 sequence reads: CASSRLAGVPNEQFF. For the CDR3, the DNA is TGTGCCAGCAGTCGACTAGCGGGTGTCCCCAATGAGCAGTTCTTC.

CDR3 sequence (DNA): TGTGCCAGCAACCGGCCAAGCGGGGGTGAGCAGTTCTTC. This gives the protein CASNRPSGGEQFF. The chain carries TRBV11-2 and TRBJ2-1; 8 nucleotides line up with TRBD2. The CDR3 runs to 13 residues. With 7 bases clipped from V and 9 bases from J, the junction kept 8 bases outside the gene matches. From germline, CDR1 is SGHAT and CDR2 FQNNGV.

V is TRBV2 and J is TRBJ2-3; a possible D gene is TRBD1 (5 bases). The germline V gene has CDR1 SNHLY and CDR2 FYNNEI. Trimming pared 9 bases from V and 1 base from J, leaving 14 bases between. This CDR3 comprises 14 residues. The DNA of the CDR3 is TGTGCCAGTTGCAGGGTTTTCGGCACAGATACGCAGTATTTT. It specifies CASCRVFGTDTQYF. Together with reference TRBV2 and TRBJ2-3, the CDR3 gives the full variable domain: EPEVTQTPSHQVTQMGQEVILRCVPISNHLYFYWYRQILGQKVEFLVSFYNNEISEKSEIFDDQFSVERPDGSNFTLKIRSTKLEDSAMYFCASCRVFGTDTQYFGPGTRLTVL.

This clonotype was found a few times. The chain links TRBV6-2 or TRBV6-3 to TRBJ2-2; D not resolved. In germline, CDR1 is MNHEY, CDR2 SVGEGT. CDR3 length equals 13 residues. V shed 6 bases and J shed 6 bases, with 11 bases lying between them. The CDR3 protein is CASRFGGPGELFF. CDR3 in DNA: TGTGCCAGCAGGTTTGGTGGACCCGGGGAGCTGTTTTTT.

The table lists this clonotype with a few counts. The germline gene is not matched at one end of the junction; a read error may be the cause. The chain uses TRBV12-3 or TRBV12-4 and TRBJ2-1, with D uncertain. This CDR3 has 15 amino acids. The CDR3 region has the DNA TGTGCCAGCAGTTCAGCTTCGCGGCAATACAATGAGCAGTCCTTC. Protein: CASSSASRQYNEQSF.